A single sample gave rise to the 18 T cell receptor beta chains below, sequenced in a study of T cell changes during pregnancy in multiple sclerosis. Generated by immunoSEQ multiplex PCR, the TCRdb table keeps only in-frame clones and is missing some. The repertoire has tens of thousands of clones, 92% of them found once; the top ten carry 2%. The source material was peripheral blood, sampled in the second trimester of pregnancy. The origin of the receptors is a female donor with multiple sclerosis, enrolled in a pregnancy study.

This CDR3 reads CAIKQGVLNTEAFF. The CDR3 DNA reads as TGTGCCATCAAACAGGGGGTTTTGAACACTGAAGCTTTCTTT. The rearrangement links TRBV6-5 to TRBJ1-1, with 8 bases fitting TRBD1. The CDR3 is 14 residues long. Trimming took 10 bases from V and 0 from J; bases not matched to a gene: 7. In germline, CDR1 is MNHEY, CDR2 SVGAGI.

The CDR3 region has the DNA TGTGCCAGCAGCTTAATCGGGACTAGCGGCTACAATGAGCAGTTCTTC. Its protein product is CASSLIGTSGYNEQFF. This chain joins TRBV7-3 and TRBJ2-1, with TRBD2 matching 11 bases. This CDR3 contains 16 residues. Per germline, CDR1 SGHTA and CDR2 FQGTGA. J was trimmed by 3 bases and V by 1 base; bases with no gene match: 2.

The J gene is TRBJ1-2, the V gene TRBV6-5, with D uncertain. The CDR3 spans 15 residues. Germline V gene lookup returns CDR1 MNHEY and CDR2 SVGAGI. The V end lost 6 bases, the J end lost 2 bases, and 16 bases lay between the germline ends. Here the CDR3 DNA reads TGTGCCAGCAGCCCCTCGGGTGGAAACAACTATGGCTACACCTTC. This codes for CASSPSGGNNYGYTF.

The rearrangement joins TRBV9 to TRBJ2-2; a possible D gene is TRBD2 (6 bases). The germline V and J ends were trimmed by 3 bases and 0 bases, with 18 bases remaining between them. The CDR3 is 18 residues long. CDR1 is SGDLS, CDR2 YYNGEE, per germline. The CDR3 protein is CASSAAGRLPSNTGELFF. The CDR3 DNA sequence: TGTGCCAGCAGCGCCGCGGGACGTTTGCCGTCGAACACCGGGGAGCTGTTTTTT.

This clone was detected only once. The V call is TRBV9, the J call TRBJ1-4; a possible D gene is TRBD1 (6 bases). The V gene lost 5 bases and the J gene lost 2 bases, with 16 bases spanning the gap. The CDR3 extends over 16 amino acids. Germline V lookup: CDR1 SGDLS, CDR2 YYNGEE. CDR3 residues: CASSPGGGPTNEKLFF. The CDR3 DNA is TGTGCCAGCAGTCCTGGGGGGGGGCCGACTAATGAAAAACTGTTTTTT.

This clone is a singleton in its sample. The chain recombines TRBV6-1 with TRBJ2-7; TRBD1 agrees at 7 bases. The CDR3 totals 12 residues. V shed 2 bases, J shed 6 bases, and the junction held 1 base outside the gene matches. The germline gives CDR1 MNHNS, CDR2 SASEGT. CDR3 nucleotides: TGTGCCAGCAGTGAATGGACAGGCGAGCAGTACTTC. Encoded protein: CASSEWTGEQYF.

V and J are TRBV10-3 and TRBJ2-3; D perhaps matches TRBD1 (5 bases). CDR3 length equals 13 residues. CDR1 is ENHRY and CDR2 is SYGVKD in the germline V gene. Trimming took 10 bases from V and 0 from J, leaving 11 bases between them. DNA for the CDR3: TGTGCCACCCGACAGATAAGCACAGATACGCAGTATTTT. Translation: CATRQISTDTQYF.

The CDR3 loop is CASSSTSGTRNTGELFF. The CDR3 DNA reads TGTGCCAGCAGCTCCACTAGCGGGACTAGGAACACCGGGGAGCTGTTTTTT. J is TRBJ2-2 and V is TRBV7-3; 10 nucleotides agree with TRBD2. Germline CDR1 SGHTA, CDR2 FQGTGA. The trim removed 4 bases at V and 1 base at J, leaving 6 bases unmatched. CDR3 length equals 17 residues.

The rearrangement joins TRBV9 to TRBJ1-6, with 8 nucleotides matching TRBD1. This CDR3 contains 14 residues. The V segment lost 3 bases and the J segment 8 bases; nucleotides outside the gene matches: 4. Germline CDR1 is SGDLS and CDR2 is YYNGEE. The CDR3 coding sequence is TGTGCCAGCAGCGAGACAGGGGATCATTCACCCCTCCACTTT. This codes for CASSETGDHSPLHF.

The chain uses TRBV19 and TRBJ1-5, with TRBD1 identical over 7 bases. J gave up 4 bases and V 3 bases, and 3 bases lay outside the gene matches. CDR3 length: 14 amino acids. CDR1 is LNHDA, CDR2 SQIVND, per germline (reference sequence). The CDR3, as DNA: TGTGCCAGTAGTATCCGGGACAGAAATCAGCCCCAGCATTTT. Amino acid sequence: CASSIRDRNQPQHF.

V usage is TRBV7-2 and J usage is TRBJ1-4, with D tentatively TRBD1 (6 bases). Germline V CDR1 and CDR2: SGHTA, FQGNSA. The CDR3 length is 15 residues. V was clipped by 2 bases and J by 7 bases, with 14 bases between them. CDR3 DNA: TGTGCCAGCAGCTTACTATCAGGGGCGGGTGAAAAACTGTTTTTT. This translates into CASSLLSGAGEKLFF.

The V and J genes are TRBV5-1 and TRBJ1-1; D possibly corresponds to TRBD1 (5 bases). The germline gives CDR1 SGHRS, CDR2 YFSETQ. V lost 0 bases, J lost 6 bases, and 6 bases lay in between. The CDR3 consists of 12 residues. CDR3 amino acids: CASSLEGAEAFF. The CDR3 DNA reads TGCGCCAGCAGCTTGGAAGGGGCTGAAGCTTTCTTT.

The gene calls are TRBV7-2 and TRBJ2-7; a possible D gene is TRBD1 (6 bases). The CDR3 has 15 residues. Per germline, CDR1 SGHTA and CDR2 FQGNSA. V gave up 1 base and J gave up 0 bases, with 10 bases separating them. CDR3 in DNA: TGTGCCAGCAGCTTAGAGGGACATGACTCCTACGAGCAGTACTTC. Its protein is CASSLEGHDSYEQYF.

The chain is built from TRBV9 and TRBJ2-1; D possibly corresponds to TRBD2 (6 bases). Germline V gives CDR1 SGDLS, CDR2 YYNGEE. Deletions cut 4 bases from V and 0 bases from J, with 14 bases between. This CDR3 region has 16 residues. This CDR3 reads CASSSVGRTSYNEQFF. CDR3 bases: TGTGCCAGCAGCTCCGTCGGGAGAACCTCCTACAATGAGCAGTTCTTC.

The chain employs TRBV30 and TRBJ2-4; TRBD2 agrees at 14 bases. This CDR3 is 15 amino acids long. J was trimmed by 7 bases and V by 2 bases; bases with no gene match: 4. Germline CDR1 reads GTSNPN; CDR2 reads SVGIG (reference sequence). The CDR3 DNA reads TGTGCCTGGAGTACCGGGACTAGCGGGAGCAACATTCAGTACTTC. Protein sequence: CAWSTGTSGSNIQYF.

The chain links TRBV9 to TRBJ2-1; TRBD1 aligns across 7 bases. J was trimmed by 4 bases and V by 4 bases; bases with no gene match: 11. Germline V lookup: CDR1 SGDLS, CDR2 YYNGEE. The CDR3 is 16 amino acids. CDR3 loop: CASSPRFRGRYNEQFF. In DNA form, the CDR3 reads TGTGCCAGCAGCCCCCGGTTTAGGGGGCGGTACAATGAGCAGTTCTTC.

The J gene is TRBJ1-3, the V gene TRBV2, with D possibly being TRBD1 (5 bases). Germline loops: CDR1 SNHLY, CDR2 FYNNEI. This CDR3 region has 16 residues. V gave up 2 bases and J gave up 0 bases, with 11 bases separating them. CDR3 amino acids: CASSEMTVISGNTIYF. CDR3 nucleotides: TGTGCCAGCAGTGAAATGACAGTTATCTCTGGAAACACCATATATTTT.

The gene calls are TRBV5-1 and TRBJ1-1; TRBD1 matches 8 bases. This CDR3 region has 12 residues. From germline, CDR1 is SGHRS and CDR2 YFSETQ. V lost 6 bases, J lost 11 bases, and 9 bases stayed unmatched. CDR3 in DNA: TGCGCCAGCACCCCAGACAGGGGAACGGCTTTCTTT. It translates to CASTPDRGTAFF.